This T cell receptor (beta chain) was documented in a study of cytomegalovirus exposure and HLA in healthy donors. Findings and limits, study-wide: Among the sequence variants, a highly shared cluster was likely an artifact of sequencing. About 87% or about 30% of the time was how often most TCR beta V segments were productive, according to an earlier analysis.

Amplification used 60 Vbeta primers and 13 Jbeta primers. Profiled with immunoSEQ multiplex PCR; TCRdb holds only in-frame clones, not every one. The data contain 150,000 to 250,000 clones, approximately 85% of them singletons. On this clone: Its antigen is still unknown.

Germline V CDR1 and CDR2: MNHNS, SASEGT. This CDR3 has 14 amino acids. The V end lost 1 base, the J end lost 4 bases, and 10 bases lay between the germline ends. This chain connects TRBV6-1 to TRBJ1-1; D perhaps matches TRBD1 (5 bases). The TCR originated in a woman between 45 and 65 years old in good health and CMV-seropositive. Sequencing input: PBMCs. The CDR3: CASSEDGGGTEAFF. The CDR3 DNA reads as TGTGCCAGCAGTGAAGACGGGGGAGGCACTGAAGCTTTCTTT.